These 30 T cell receptor beta chains were sequenced from one sample in a study of T cells expressing NK-cell markers (dated by TCRdb to 2018 to 2020). The protocol used for the library was 5' RACE. Instrument on record: Illumina HiSeq 2000. Reprocessed by TCRdb, the reads give a single entry per CDR3 protein sequence, without DNA. The sample's own table lists under 500,000 distinct CDR3 sequences. Roughly 8% of the sample is taken by the ten largest. Source material: blood T cells: a sorted CD56 or NKG2C T cell subset, CD4+ or CD8+ T cells, or bulk PBMC T cells (not recorded which). These receptors were taken from a woman aged 18 to 69 in good health.

The chain links TRBV27 to TRBJ2-5. The CDR3 spans 14 residues. Germline CDR1 reads MNHEY; CDR2 reads SMNVEV (reference sequence). The CDR3 sequence is CASSLSQHQETQYF.

The gene calls are TRBV7-7 and TRBJ2-1; there is no DNA to check the TCRdb D call of TRBD1. Germline assignment: CDR1 SSHAT and CDR2 FNYEAQ (reference sequence). CDR3 length: 16 amino acids. The CDR3 here is CASSLDGTFSYNEQFF.

This chain uses TRBV7-3 with TRBJ2-1; TCRdb's D gene call, TRBD2, goes unchecked for lack of DNA. CDR3 length equals 15 residues. Per the germline V gene, CDR1 is SGHTA and CDR2 is FQGTGA. CDR3: CASSTEGGGDNEQFF.

The chain has TRBV12-3 or TRBV12-4 and TRBJ2-1; with no DNA, the TCRdb D assignment of TRBD2 cannot be verified. This CDR3 region has 15 residues. The chain's CDR3 is CASSLSSGSYNEQFF.

The chain combines TRBV12-3 or TRBV12-4 with TRBJ1-1; the TCRdb call, TRBD1, lacks DNA for checking. This CDR3 contains 14 residues. The CDR3 loop is CASRPRQGYTEAFF.

The rearrangement uses TRBV7-3 and TRBJ2-1; the D gene TCRdb calls, TRBD1, cannot be checked with no DNA. The CDR3 loop spans 13 amino acids. Germline V gene data show CDR1 as SGHTA and CDR2 as FQGTGA. The CDR3 reads CASSEQVYNEQFF.

The chain carries TRBV4-2 and TRBJ2-7; TCRdb's assignment of TRBD1 cannot be checked, as there is no DNA. CDR3 length equals 16 residues. The germline V gene has CDR1 LGHNA and CDR2 YNFKEQ. The CDR3 here is CASSLVPGQGGYEQYF.

The chain is built from TRBV9 and TRBJ2-1; the TRBD2 assignment by TCRdb is unverifiable without DNA. The germline CDR1 and CDR2 sequences are SGDLS and YYNGEE. This CDR3 region has 15 residues. The CDR3 sequence is CASSLSGSELNEQFF.

The rearrangement links TRBV9 to TRBJ2-1. Per the germline V gene, CDR1 is SGDLS and CDR2 is YYNGEE. This CDR3 is built from 13 residues. CDR3 sequence reads: CASSDVPTDEQFF.

The chain combines TRBV6-5 with TRBJ2-1. The V gene's germline CDR1 is MNHEY and CDR2 SVGAGI. The CDR3 loop spans 14 amino acids. The CDR3 is CASSYGRTADEQFF.

The chain links TRBV20-1 to TRBJ1-5. This CDR3 spans 14 amino acids. Germline CDR1 DFQATT, CDR2 SNEGSKA (reference sequence). CDR3 region: CSASRGEGHQPQHF.

The chain carries TRBV13 and TRBJ2-3; TCRdb's assignment of TRBD1 cannot be checked, as there is no DNA. CDR3 size: 13 residues. Germline loops: CDR1 PRHDT, CDR2 FYEKMQ (reference sequence). The CDR3 here is CASSQGFANTQYF.

The chain links TRBV7-2 to TRBJ2-1. Looked up from germline, CDR1 is SGHTA and CDR2 is FQGNSA. The CDR3 loop spans 11 amino acids. CDR3 residues: CASSLVAEQFF.

The genes are TRBV6-1 and TRBJ1-2; TCRdb proposes TRBD1, but this gene call is untestable without DNA. The germline gives CDR1 MNHNS, CDR2 SASEGT. The CDR3 totals 13 residues. The CDR3 region is CASSRPTGDGYTF.

The chain carries TRBV27 and TRBJ2-2; the TCRdb call, TRBD1, lacks DNA for checking. The CDR3 spans 16 residues. Germline lookup yields CDR1 MNHEY and CDR2 SMNVEV (reference sequence). The CDR3 sequence is CASSFGQGYRTGELFF.

V gene TRBV15 combines with J gene TRBJ2-3; TCRdb's D gene call, TRBD1, goes unchecked for lack of DNA. Germline V gene data show CDR1 as LNHNV and CDR2 as YYDKDF (reference sequence). The length of the CDR3 is 14 residues. The chain's CDR3 is CATSRGPGGNTQYF.

This rearrangement joins TRBV7-8 to TRBJ1-3. Germline V gene lookup returns CDR1 SGHVS and CDR2 FQNEAQ. The CDR3 consists of 16 residues. The CDR3 protein is CASSLAHPNSGNTIYF.

The chain combines TRBV5-1 with TRBJ2-1; checking the TCRdb D call of TRBD2 is not possible without DNA. The germline CDR1 and CDR2 sequences are SGHRS and YFSETQ. The CDR3 covers 16 residues. CDR3 sequence: CASSLEASGTFNEQFF.

This chain joins TRBV4-1 and TRBJ2-1; TCRdb gives TRBD1 as the D gene, but with no DNA this cannot be confirmed. The CDR3 is 17 amino acids. Per germline, CDR1 MGHRA and CDR2 YSYEKL. Here the CDR3 reads CASSPNRAGGSYNEQFF.

The genes are TRBV7-2 and TRBJ2-7; TCRdb's D call, TRBD2, is unchecked because there is no DNA. The CDR3 length is 14 residues. In germline, CDR1 is SGHTA, CDR2 FQGNSA. This chain's CDR3 is CASSLGTSVYEQYF.

CDR3 residues: CASSSSTDPYEQYF. The chain combines TRBV7-3 with TRBJ2-7. The CDR3 runs to 14 residues. Germline V CDR1 and CDR2: SGHTA, FQGTGA.

The chain is built from TRBV5-4 and TRBJ2-7; TCRdb names TRBD2, which stays unverified in the absence of DNA. The CDR3 sequence is 16 residues long. CDR1 and CDR2 from the germline V gene are SGHNT and YYREEE (reference sequence). The CDR3 loop reads CASSPSGTQGWYEQYF.

The chain recombines TRBV4-3 with TRBJ2-2; as DNA is missing, the TRBD1 call by TCRdb cannot be tested. This CDR3 has 14 residues. Germline CDR1 and CDR2: LGHNA and YSLEER. This chain's CDR3 is CASSPGQGTGELFF.

CDR3 amino acids: CASSQDPDPSTNTEAFF. The genes are TRBV4-3 and TRBJ1-1; the TCRdb D gene call, TRBD1, has no DNA to confirm it. The germline gives CDR1 LGHNA, CDR2 YSLEER. The length of the CDR3 is 17 residues.

The chain joins TRBV7-9 to TRBJ2-5; the D call from TCRdb, TRBD2, cannot be confirmed without DNA. The CDR3 spans 16 residues. CDR1 is SEHNR and CDR2 is FQNEAQ in the germline V gene (reference sequence). The chain's CDR3 is CAGNTGTSGFQETQYF.

The V and J genes are TRBV6-1 and TRBJ2-7; TCRdb names TRBD1, which stays unverified in the absence of DNA. This CDR3 has 14 residues. Germline CDR1 reads MNHNS; CDR2 reads SASEGT. CDR3 sequence: CASRTPGQNYEQYF.

The rearrangement joins TRBV6-1 to TRBJ2-7; TCRdb calls TRBD1, which cannot be checked without DNA. The CDR3 covers 14 residues. Germline CDR1 MNHNS, CDR2 SASEGT. This CDR3 is CASRPGQVVREQYF.

The chain joins TRBV5-1 to TRBJ2-1; TCRdb picks TRBD1, but there is no DNA to check that call. There are 15 residues in the CDR3. Germline-derived CDR1 and CDR2 are SGHRS and YFSETQ. CDR3 sequence reads: CASSLGEGSYNEQFF.

This CDR3 reads CASSLALNLGWLATGELFF. The chain employs TRBV12-3 or TRBV12-4 and TRBJ2-2; as DNA is missing, the TRBD2 call by TCRdb cannot be tested. The CDR3 runs to 19 residues.

This rearrangement joins TRBV20-1 to TRBJ2-5; TCRdb picks TRBD1, but there is no DNA to check that call. Germline-derived CDR1 and CDR2 are DFQATT and SNEGSKA (reference sequence). This CDR3 has 13 amino acids. The CDR3 loop is CSAGGMGLETQYF.